Presented here are 7 T cell receptor beta chains from one specimen sequenced in a study of cytomegalovirus exposure and HLA in healthy donors. PCR involved 60 Vbeta and 13 Jbeta primers. The protocol was immunoSEQ multiplex PCR, while the TCRdb copy is restricted to in-frame clones and leaves out a portion. The repertoire holds over 150,000 clones, with 82% as singletons. The sequencing sample was made of PBMCs. The receptors were sampled from a girl aged 2-10 years in good health and CMV-seropositive.

The chain has TRBV11-3 and TRBJ2-5; 7 bases are a match to TRBD2. The germline gives CDR1 SGHNT, CDR2 YENEEA. This CDR3 comprises 15 residues. J lost 0 bases, V lost 4 bases, and 5 bases had no gene match. This CDR3 is CASSSNSGHQETQYF. For the CDR3, the DNA is TGTGCCAGCAGCTCGAATAGCGGGCACCAAGAGACCCAGTACTTC.

The chain has TRBV6-4 and TRBJ2-5; the match to TRBD2 covers 12 bases. Germline V CDR1 and CDR2: MRHNA, SNTAGT. The CDR3 length is 19 residues. Trimming took 7 bases from V and 7 from J; bases not matched to a gene: 22. The CDR3 protein is CASTLVGGAWTSGTWTQYF. Written as DNA, the CDR3 is TGTGCCAGCACTCTTGTTGGGGGCGCTTGGACTAGCGGGACCTGGACCCAGTACTTC.

The chain links TRBV4-1 to TRBJ2-1, with 10 bases that match TRBD2. This CDR3 spans 17 amino acids. Germline lookup yields CDR1 MGHRA and CDR2 YSYEKL. The ends lost 2 bases at V and 7 bases at J; junction bases unmatched: 11. The CDR3 reads CASSQKGLAGASNEQFF. CDR3 nucleotide sequence: TGCGCCAGCAGCCAAAAGGGCCTAGCGGGAGCTTCAAATGAGCAGTTCTTC.

The genes are TRBV7-9 and TRBJ1-5; TRBD1 matches at 7 bases. CDR1 is SEHNR, CDR2 FQNEAQ, per germline (reference sequence). The junction had 5 bases not matched to a gene; V was cut back by 5 bases and J by 1 base. The CDR3 runs 15 residues. The CDR3 sequence: CASSLGTASNQPQHF. CDR3 nucleotides: TGTGCCAGCAGCCTCGGGACAGCGAGCAATCAGCCCCAGCATTTT. The variable domain in full, completed from reference TRBV7-9 and TRBJ1-5, reads DTGVSQNPRHKITKRGQNVTFRCDPISEHNRLYWYRQTLGQGPEFLTYFQNEAQLEKSRLLSDRFSAERPKGSFSTLEIQRTEQGDSAMYLCASSLGTASNQPQHFGDGTRLSIL.

This chain links TRBV9 with TRBJ2-7; 11 bases match TRBD2. Trimming at V came to 2 bases and at J to 3 bases, leaving 7 bases not matched to a gene. Germline V gene lookup returns CDR1 SGDLS and CDR2 YYNGEE. CDR3 length: 16 residues. CDR3 nucleotide sequence: TGTGCCAGCAGCGTTGGTAGCGGGAGGGCCGTCTACGAGCAGTACTTC. It specifies CASSVGSGRAVYEQYF.

This clone was counted once. J is TRBJ1-1 and V is TRBV7-6, with D maybe TRBD1 (6 bases). The V end lost 1 base, the J end lost 1 base, and 7 bases lay between the germline ends. CDR1 and CDR2 from the germline V gene are SGHVS and FNYEAQ. This CDR3 is built from 14 residues. CDR3 nucleotides: TGTGCCAGCAGCTTAGGGACAGCGAACACTGAAGCTTTCTTT. Translation: CASSLGTANTEAFF.

The genes are TRBV28 and TRBJ1-1, with 8 bases matching TRBD1. The V and J ends lost 4 bases and 3 bases, in that order; junction bases with no gene match: 4. The germline CDR1 and CDR2 sequences are MDHEN and SYDVKM. This CDR3 is 14 amino acids long. CDR3 DNA: TGTGCCAGCAGTTACAGGGGGGAAGACACTGAAGCTTTCTTT. Translation: CASSYRGEDTEAFF. Using reference TRBV28 and TRBJ1-1 for the parts outside the CDR3, the full variable domain is DVKVTQSSRYLVKRTGEKVFLECVQDMDHENMFWYRQDPGLGLRLIYFSYDVKMKEKGDIPEGYSVSREKKERFSLILESASTNQTSMYLCASSYRGEDTEAFFGQGTRLTVV.